This T cell receptor (beta chain) was found in a study of human thymus T cells. The study's findings and limits: In thymic and blood repertoires alike, V and J usage looked biased.

The method was immunoSEQ multiplex PCR; TCRdb's version includes in-frame clones alone and lacks a portion of them. The sample has 40,000 to 45,000 clones, around 94% seen once. About this clone itself: What it recognizes is unknown.

The donors were infants in Finland with congenital heart defects, otherwise immunologically healthy. Four of the eight donors gave roughly 0.45-1 mL blood during surgery. All available leukocytes, rather than a set cell count, yielded the blood DNA. From germline, CDR1 is SGDLS and CDR2 YYNGEE. V lost 3 bases and J lost 0, with 17 bases in between. The CDR3 is 17 residues long. The source material was blood. The chain recombines TRBV9 with TRBJ2-3; D unresolved. This TCR came from a boy younger than two with a congenital heart defect but otherwise immunologically healthy. DNA for the CDR3: TGTGCCAGCAGCGCCGCCAGAGGATTGATTAGCACAGATACGCAGTATTTT. Protein sequence: CASSAARGLISTDTQYF.